This T cell receptor (beta chain) emerged from a study of blood T cells in healthy people across ages. This CDR3 region has 15 residues. In germline, CDR1 is DFQATT, CDR2 SNEGSKA (reference sequence). A few counts support this clonotype. PCR was performed a second time for 7 to 11 cycles using a sample-barcoded 5' primer and a J-beta primer mix. Each CDR3 protein is one row after TCRdb ran MiXCR on the 5' RACE reads. The table has approximately 780,000 distinct CDR3 sequences, 25% to 30% seen once. The same data also went into a second study, on T cells of mothers and their children. That source adds: Three healthy Caucasian mothers served as donors, and their six children did as well.

This receptor was taken from a boy between 10 and 17 years old in good health. This chain links TRBV20-1 with TRBJ2-1; 8 bases are shared with TRBD1. TRBJ2-7 matches the DNA end more closely, so the J call is doubtful. Material for sequencing was blood. The CDR3 here is CSARRAGDRGYEQYF. Written as DNA, the CDR3 is TGCAGTGCTAGACGGGCAGGTGACAGGGGCTACGAGCAGTACTTC.